This passage covers 31 T cell receptor beta chains from one sample sequenced in a study of cytomegalovirus exposure and HLA in healthy donors. A multiplex PCR was run with 60 Vbeta primers and 13 Jbeta primers. Libraries were prepared by immunoSEQ multiplex PCR; TCRdb keeps only in-frame clonotypes and omits some of them. The top ten hold 2.1% of the sample, which has 110,000 to 150,000 clones, approximately 70% seen once. Material for sequencing was PBMCs. Every receptor here comes from a woman aged 55-69 years in good health and CMV-seropositive.

This chain uses TRBV28 with TRBJ1-5; D may be TRBD1 (6 bases). CDR3 length: 15 residues. V lost 3 bases, J lost 5 bases, and 14 bases lay in between. From germline, CDR1 is MDHEN and CDR2 SYDVKM. CDR3 nucleotide sequence: TGTGCCAGCAGTTTTCTGAAACAGGGATATCAGCCCCAGCATTTT. It specifies CASSFLKQGYQPQHF. Full variable domain (rest looked up from reference TRBV28 and TRBJ1-5): DVKVTQSSRYLVKRTGEKVFLECVQDMDHENMFWYRQDPGLGLRLIYFSYDVKMKEKGDIPEGYSVSREKKERFSLILESASTNQTSMYLCASSFLKQGYQPQHFGDGTRLSIL.

The chain links TRBV19 to TRBJ2-2, with D tentatively TRBD2 (5 bases). The germline V gene has CDR1 LNHDA and CDR2 SQIVND (reference sequence). V was pared by 3 bases and J by 0 bases, with 8 bases between. The length of the CDR3 is 15 residues. CDR3 DNA: TGTGCCAGTAGTATCATTAGCGCGAACACCGGGGAGCTGTTTTTT. Its protein is CASSIISANTGELFF.

The chain joins TRBV7-8 to TRBJ2-6; 9 bases agree with TRBD1. V lost 7 bases and J lost 2; bases outside the gene matches: 9. The CDR3 is made up of 17 amino acids. Germline CDR1 is SGHVS and CDR2 is FQNEAQ. Here the CDR3 reads CASTRTGDTPGANVLTF. The CDR3, as DNA: TGTGCCAGCACCCGGACAGGGGACACACCTGGGGCCAACGTCCTGACTTTC.

V gene TRBV7-9 combines with J gene TRBJ1-5; D might be TRBD1 (5 bases). The CDR3 totals 14 residues. Trimming removed 0 bases at V and 7 bases at J, with 10 bases between. Germline CDR1 SEHNR, CDR2 FQNEAQ (reference sequence). This chain's CDR3 is CASSLAGVGQPQHF. CDR3 nucleotides: TGTGCCAGCAGCTTAGCAGGGGTTGGCCAGCCCCAGCATTTT.

This rearrangement joins TRBV19 to TRBJ1-1, with D uncertain. This CDR3 contains 15 residues. The germline CDR1 and CDR2 sequences are LNHDA and SQIVND (reference sequence). V shed 1 base and J shed 0 bases, with 9 bases lying between them. CDR3 amino acids: CASSIVASMNTEAFF. The CDR3 coding sequence is TGTGCCAGTAGTATAGTGGCCAGTATGAACACTGAAGCTTTCTTT.

The chain recombines TRBV18 with TRBJ2-7; TRBD2 might be the D (6 bases). The ends were cut back, 1 base at V and 1 base at J, with 11 bases in the middle. From germline, CDR1 is KGHSH and CDR2 LQKENI. The CDR3 has 15 residues. The CDR3 DNA reads as TGTGCCAGCTCACCACGGTGGGAGGTATCCTACGAGCAGTACTTC. Translating it yields CASSPRWEVSYEQYF.

This chain uses TRBV5-4 with TRBJ2-3, with 15 bases identical to TRBD2. This CDR3 spans 19 amino acids. Germline CDR1 reads SGHNT; CDR2 reads YYREEE (reference sequence). V shed 4 bases, J shed 1 base, and the junction held 10 bases outside the gene matches. Here the CDR3 reads CASSPGTSGRRLGTDTQYF. The CDR3 region has the DNA TGTGCCAGCAGCCCGGGGACTAGCGGGAGGCGACTAGGCACAGATACGCAGTATTTT.

This clone was seen more than once but under ten times. The V gene is TRBV14, the J gene TRBJ2-1, with TRBD1 matching 7 bases. V lost 4 bases to trimming and J lost 12 bases; unmatched junction nucleotides: 9. Germline lookup yields CDR1 SGHDN and CDR2 FVKESK. The CDR3 spans 13 residues. CDR3 in DNA: TGTGCCAGCAGCCCAAATCACCCAGGGGGGCAGTTCTTC. This encodes CASSPNHPGGQFF.

V gene TRBV30 combines with J gene TRBJ1-5; a possible D gene is TRBD1 (5 bases). The V gene lost 2 bases and the J gene lost 7 bases, with 12 bases spanning the gap. From germline, CDR1 is GTSNPN and CDR2 SVGIG (reference sequence). This CDR3 has 13 residues. In nucleotides, the CDR3 is TGTGCCTGGAGTCCAGGGTCCAAACAGCCCCAGCATTTT. Protein sequence: CAWSPGSKQPQHF. Drawing the rest from reference TRBV30 and TRBJ1-5, the complete variable domain is SQTIHQWPATLVQPVGSPLSLECTVEGTSNPNLYWYRQAAGRGLQLLFYSVGIGQISSEVPQNLSASRPQDRQFILSSKKLLLSDSGFYLCAWSPGSKQPQHFGDGTRLSIL.

This clone was seen only once. The rearrangement links TRBV28 to TRBJ1-2; 7 positions match TRBD1. Trimming cost V 6 bases and J 3 bases; bases outside gene matches: 10. The germline V gene has CDR1 MDHEN and CDR2 SYDVKM. The CDR3 loop spans 15 amino acids. As DNA, the CDR3 is TGTGCCAGCAGCTCGGCGACAGGGACATACTATGGCTACACCTTC. It yields the protein CASSSATGTYYGYTF.

In DNA, the CDR3 is TGTGCCAGCAGCGAACAGCTAGACAATCAGCCCCAGCATTTT. Protein: CASSEQLDNQPQHF. The chain employs TRBV2 and TRBJ1-5; D unresolved. Trimming pared 6 bases from V and 3 bases from J, leaving 12 bases between. The CDR3 length is 14 residues. Germline loops: CDR1 SNHLY, CDR2 FYNNEI.

CDR3 nucleotides: TGCGCCAGCAGCCCCGTTTCGGGGAACACTGAAGCTTTCTTT. This codes for CASSPVSGNTEAFF. The chain uses TRBV5-1 and TRBJ1-1; the D is unclear. CDR1 and CDR2 from the germline V gene are SGHRS and YFSETQ. CDR3 length equals 14 residues. Trimming shortened V by 4 bases and J by 1 base, and 11 bases separated the two germline ends.

The rearrangement uses TRBV6-5 and TRBJ1-1; tentative D call: TRBD1 (5 bases). Trimming stripped 6 bases from V and 5 bases from J, with 16 bases between. The CDR3 extends over 14 amino acids. Germline assignment: CDR1 MNHEY and CDR2 SVGAGI. The CDR3 loop is CASRRTPQRTEAFF. CDR3 in DNA: TGTGCCAGCAGAAGGACACCGCAGAGGACTGAAGCTTTCTTT.

The CDR3 nucleotides are TGTGCCAGCACCCCAATCCACAGGGGCCTTGGAAACACCATATATTTT. It yields the protein CASTPIHRGLGNTIYF. The chain has TRBV5-5 and TRBJ1-3, with 7 bases matching TRBD1. The germline V gene encodes CDR1 SGHKS and CDR2 YYEKEE (reference sequence). With 6 bases clipped from V and 3 bases from J, the junction kept 12 bases outside the gene matches. The length of the CDR3 is 16 residues.

The chain couples TRBV7-3 to TRBJ2-3; 10 bases line up with TRBD1. The CDR3 is made up of 14 amino acids. Trimming took 3 bases from V and 6 from J; bases not matched to a gene: 3. The germline V gene encodes CDR1 SGHTA and CDR2 FQGTGA. The CDR3 DNA is TGTGCCAGCAGCTTGACAGGGGGCAGGGATACGCAGTATTTT. The encoded protein is CASSLTGGRDTQYF.

A few counts support this clone. V gene TRBV30 combines with J gene TRBJ2-3; TRBD2 matches 9 bases. V shed 3 bases, J shed 5 bases, and the junction held 6 bases outside the gene matches. There are 14 residues in the CDR3. CDR1 and CDR2 from the germline V gene are GTSNPN and SVGIG (reference sequence). CDR3 loop: CAWRKAGGRDTQYF. Here the CDR3 DNA reads TGTGCCTGGAGAAAGGCGGGGGGGAGAGATACGCAGTATTTT.

The chain is built from TRBV7-9 and TRBJ1-1, with 10 positions matching TRBD1. This CDR3 region has 16 residues. The junction had 7 bases not matched to a gene; V was cut back by 5 bases and J by 1 base. Germline CDR1 reads SEHNR; CDR2 reads FQNEAQ (reference sequence). The CDR3 bases are TGTGCCAGCAGCACCAGACAGGGGGCGACGAACACTGAAGCTTTCTTT. It specifies CASSTRQGATNTEAFF. Filled out from reference TRBV7-9 and TRBJ1-1, the complete variable domain reads DTGVSQNPRHKITKRGQNVTFRCDPISEHNRLYWYRQTLGQGPEFLTYFQNEAQLEKSRLLSDRFSAERPKGSFSTLEIQRTEQGDSAMYLCASSTRQGATNTEAFFGQGTRLTVV.

The J gene is TRBJ1-4, the V gene TRBV2; perhaps TRBD1 as D (5 bases). CDR1 SNHLY and CDR2 FYNNEI come from the germline V gene. The V end lost 7 bases, the J end lost 7 bases, and 16 bases lay between the germline ends. CDR3 length: 14 residues. The CDR3 coding sequence is TGTGCCAGCACTAGACAGTTAGGTGGTGAAAAACTGTTTTTT. This gives the protein CASTRQLGGEKLFF.

Note on this clone: Other DNA sequences from this sample encode an identical CDR3 as well. The gene calls are TRBV6-1 and TRBJ1-2, with a weak D call TRBD1 (6 bases). Between the trimmed V and J ends, which lost 3 bases and 3 bases, there was a span of 8 bases. This CDR3 is 13 amino acids long. Germline lookup yields CDR1 MNHNS and CDR2 SASEGT. The CDR3 is CASSDGGYYGYTF. CDR3 DNA: TGTGCCAGCAGTGATGGGGGCTACTATGGCTACACCTTC.

The chain combines TRBV19 with TRBJ1-2; TRBD1 agrees at 8 bases. The CDR3 consists of 14 residues. V lost 4 bases, J lost 7 bases, and 8 bases stayed unmatched. CDR1 LNHDA and CDR2 SQIVND come from the germline V gene (reference sequence). Written as DNA, the CDR3 is TGTGCCAGTAGTACAGGGGGCTCCTCGCTTGGCTACACCTTC. This translates into CASSTGGSSLGYTF. Combining the CDR3 with reference TRBV19 and TRBJ1-2 gives the whole variable domain DGGITQSPKYLFRKEGQNVTLSCEQNLNHDAMYWYRQDPGQGLRLIYYSQIVNDFQKGDIAEGYSVSREKKESFPLTVTSAQKNPTAFYLCASSTGGSSLGYTFGSGTRLTVV.

This clone was seen just once. This chain joins TRBV20-1 and TRBJ1-2; D gene ambiguous. CDR1 is DFQATT and CDR2 is SNEGSKA in the germline V gene (reference sequence). CDR3 length: 11 amino acids. CDR3 protein: CSPGKNYGYTF. Here the CDR3 DNA reads TGCAGCCCTGGCAAGAACTATGGCTACACCTTC.

The gene calls are TRBV9 and TRBJ2-3; possible D gene TRBD2, 6 bases. This CDR3 spans 14 amino acids. With 0 bases removed from V and 5 bases from J, the gap between germline ends came to 10 bases. Germline CDR1 and CDR2: SGDLS and YYNGEE. DNA for the CDR3: TGTGCCAGCAGCGTAGAAGGGCGGGGAGATACGCAGTATTTT. It is translated as CASSVEGRGDTQYF.

The chain employs TRBV30 and TRBJ2-1; TRBD2 matches 7 bases. Trimming cost V 0 bases and J 6 bases; bases outside gene matches: 2. Looked up from germline, CDR1 is GTSNPN and CDR2 is SVGIG (reference sequence). The CDR3 totals 13 residues. The DNA of the CDR3 is TGTGCCTGGAGTGTACTAGCGATCAATGAGCAGTTCTTC. This gives the protein CAWSVLAINEQFF.

The chain links TRBV19 to TRBJ1-1, with 7 positions matching TRBD1. Per the germline V gene, CDR1 is LNHDA and CDR2 is SQIVND (reference sequence). With 7 bases clipped from V and 4 bases from J, the junction kept 18 bases outside the gene matches. The CDR3 contains 17 residues. The CDR3 DNA reads as TGTGCCAGTACTATGACAGGGTCGGTCCCTATGGTCACTGAAGCTTTCTTT. It encodes CASTMTGSVPMVTEAFF.

The rearrangement uses TRBV5-1 and TRBJ1-1, with D possibly TRBD1 on 6 matching bases. V dropped 0 bases and J dropped 5 bases, with 17 bases sitting between them. CDR1 is SGHRS and CDR2 is YFSETQ in the germline V gene. CDR3 length: 16 amino acids. CDR3 amino acids: CASSLGAAGAGTEAFF. The CDR3 nucleotides are TGCGCCAGCAGCTTGGGGGCGGCGGGGGCAGGGACTGAAGCTTTCTTT.

The chain combines TRBV6-6 with TRBJ2-5; TRBD2 matches at 8 bases. This CDR3 is 13 amino acids long. V gave up 6 bases and J gave up 5 bases; unmatched junction bases: 5. Germline values: CDR1 MNHNY, CDR2 SVGAGI (reference sequence). The CDR3: CASRPSGWETQYF. CDR3 bases: TGTGCCAGCAGGCCTAGCGGGTGGGAGACCCAGTACTTC.

The rearrangement links TRBV6-5 to TRBJ2-3, with D tentatively TRBD2 (6 bases). The length of the CDR3 is 15 residues. Per the germline V gene, CDR1 is MNHEY and CDR2 is SVGAGI. Trimming cost V 6 bases and J 2 bases, with 15 bases left between them. The CDR3 DNA follows: TGTGCCAGCAGACCTTGGGCGGGGTCCACAGATACGCAGTATTTT. Protein product: CASRPWAGSTDTQYF.

The chain joins TRBV28 to TRBJ2-7; TRBD2 might be the D (6 bases). V shed 3 bases and J shed 1 base, with 10 bases lying between them. There are 14 residues in the CDR3. Per germline, CDR1 MDHEN and CDR2 SYDVKM. The CDR3 DNA follows: TGTGCCAGCAGTTTCGGTGGGAGGTCCTACGAGCAGTACTTC. As protein: CASSFGGRSYEQYF.

This clone has only one observation. The chain carries TRBV5-4 and TRBJ2-7; TRBD2 matches 8 bases. Trimming removed 4 bases from V and 2 bases from J; junction bases left unmatched: 5. The CDR3 is 14 residues long. Germline V gene lookup returns CDR1 SGHNT and CDR2 YYREEE (reference sequence). Here the CDR3 DNA reads TGTGCCAGCAGCCCGGGAGGGGGGCCCTACGAGCAGTACTTC. Protein sequence: CASSPGGGPYEQYF.

The count of this clone is one. J is TRBJ1-4 and V is TRBV7-2; 9 bases fit TRBD1. CDR3 length: 16 amino acids. Per the germline V gene, CDR1 is SGHTA and CDR2 is FQGNSA. V was clipped by 5 bases and J by 8 bases; unmatched bases: 12. The CDR3, as DNA: TGTGCCAGCAGCCCGAGCTCCGGGACAGGGCAAGAAAAACTGTTTTTT. This codes for CASSPSSGTGQEKLFF.

V usage is TRBV7-7 and J usage is TRBJ2-5; D is possibly TRBD1 (5 bases). Germline V gives CDR1 SSHAT, CDR2 FNYEAQ (reference sequence). V was trimmed by 5 bases and J by 2 bases, leaving 21 bases between them. CDR3 length: 17 residues. The chain's CDR3 is CASSNPGQGANQETQYF. CDR3 nucleotide sequence: TGTGCCAGCAGCAACCCCGGACAAGGAGCGAATCAAGAGACCCAGTACTTC.